Shown below are 19 T cell receptor beta chains from a single sample sequenced in a study of blood T cells in healthy people across ages. A sample-barcoded 5' primer and a J-beta primer mix were used in a second PCR of roughly 7 to 12 cycles. TCRdb re-derived calls from the 5' RACE reads in MiXCR, one entry per CDR3 protein. The repertoire consists of fewer than 1.5 million distinct CDR3 sequences, with approximately 40% occurring once and the leading ten covering 7.9%. The sequenced material came from blood. Source of these receptors: a young woman in good health.

The CDR3 DNA is TGTGCCAGCAGGATCCAGGGAGGGACCTATTATGGCTACACCTTC. Its protein product is CASRIQGGTYYGYTF. The chain has TRBV5-6 and TRBJ1-2; D possibly corresponds to TRBD1 (5 bases). The CDR3 runs to 15 residues. The V end lost 5 bases, the J end lost 5 bases, and 19 bases lay between the germline ends. Germline CDR1 is SGHDT and CDR2 is YYEEEE.

As for this clonotype: One junction end does not reproduce the germline sequence, and a read error may be involved. The V gene is TRBV7-9, the J gene TRBJ2-7, with 7 positions matching TRBD2. CDR3 length: 17 residues. The germline V gene encodes CDR1 SEHNR and CDR2 FQNEAQ (reference sequence). The CDR3 loop is CAGSLPGLADSTYEQYF. In nucleotides, the CDR3 is TGTGCCGGCAGCCTACCCGGGCTAGCGGACTCCACCTACGAGCAGTACTTC.

The chain employs TRBV5-1 and TRBJ2-5, with 9 bases matching TRBD2. With V trimmed by 3 bases and J by 11 bases, 23 bases remained unmatched. The length of the CDR3 is 18 residues. Looked up from germline, CDR1 is SGHRS and CDR2 is YFSETQ. The CDR3 DNA sequence: TGCGCCAGCAGCTCGTCGGCCAAAGGCGGGGGGGCCTCCAATGAGCAGTACTTC. Translated, it gives CASSSSAKGGGASNEQYF. Full variable domain (missing parts from reference TRBV5-1 and TRBJ2-5): KAGVTQTPRYLIKTRGQQVTLSCSPISGHRSVSWYQQTPGQGLQFLFEYFSETQRNKGNFPGRFSGRQFSNSRSEMNVSTLELGDSALYLCASSSSAKGGGASNEQYFGPGTRLLVL.

This sequence joins TRBV30 and TRBJ1-5; D gene uncertain. This CDR3 has 14 residues. The V gene lost 3 bases and the J gene lost 6 bases, with 15 bases spanning the gap. Per the germline V gene, CDR1 is GTSNPN and CDR2 is SVGIG (reference sequence). The CDR3 here is CAWSIRGRRQPQHF. In nucleotides, the CDR3 is TGTGCCTGGAGCATTCGAGGGAGGCGTCAGCCCCAGCATTTT.

This clonotype was seen only a few times. The V call is TRBV20-1, the J call TRBJ2-1, with unresolved D. The CDR3 is 12 residues long. V was clipped by 0 bases and J by 5 bases, with 5 bases between them. CDR1 and CDR2 from the germline V gene are DFQATT and SNEGSKA (reference sequence). CDR3 sequence: CSARDHNNEQFF. The CDR3 bases are TGCAGTGCTAGAGATCACAACAATGAGCAGTTCTTC.

The chain is built from TRBV7-2 and TRBJ2-7; a possible D gene is TRBD1 (5 bases). Germline lookup yields CDR1 SGHTA and CDR2 FQGNSA. V was shortened by 1 base and J by 3 bases, with 13 bases between the two germline ends. There are 15 residues in the CDR3. CDR3 sequence reads: CASSLVVLQDYEQYF. As DNA, the CDR3 is TGTGCCAGCAGCTTAGTGGTACTACAGGACTACGAGCAGTACTTC.

The V and J genes are TRBV5-1 and TRBJ2-3; TRBD1 matches at 10 bases. The J segment lost 7 bases and the V segment lost 1 base, leaving 6 bases of the junction unmatched. Germline CDR1 is SGHRS and CDR2 is YFSETQ. There are 15 residues in the CDR3. The CDR3: CASSLRTGGVNTQYF. CDR3 DNA sequence: TGCGCCAGCAGCTTGAGGACAGGGGGGGTTAATACGCAGTATTTT.

The table lists this clonotype with a few counts. CDR3 in DNA: TGTGCCAGCAGCCCGAAAGGAGGGGCGAAAAACATTCAGTACTTC. This gives the protein CASSPKGGAKNIQYF. This chain joins TRBV21-1 and TRBJ2-4; the table calls TRBD2, which could not be checked here. TRBV21-1 represents a pseudogene. The CDR3 runs to 15 residues.

This clonotype was detected only a few times. The chain recombines TRBV20-1 with TRBJ1-2, with D possibly matching TRBD1 (6 bases). Germline V gene data show CDR1 as DFQATT and CDR2 as SNEGSKA (reference sequence). Trimming removed 5 bases from V and 8 bases from J, with 24 bases in between. The CDR3 loop spans 15 amino acids. CDR3 coding DNA: TGCAGTGCTTCCGGGACAATGTCCACCCAGGAAGGCTACACCTTC. As protein: CSASGTMSTQEGYTF.

V and J are TRBV27 and TRBJ1-2; no reliable D call. Germline V gene sequence: CDR1 MNHEY, CDR2 SMNVEV (reference sequence). Trimming pared 3 bases from V and 0 bases from J, leaving 11 bases between. The CDR3 runs 15 residues. In nucleotides, the CDR3 is TGTGCCAGCAGTTTTCGGGGATGGGCTAACTATGGCTACACCTTC. It specifies CASSFRGWANYGYTF.

The CDR3, as DNA: TGTGCCAGCAGCCCCCTCCCCGGGACTAGCTCCTACAATGAGCAGTTCTTC. It translates to CASSPLPGTSSYNEQFF. The chain uses TRBV5-6 and TRBJ2-1, with 8 bases matching TRBD2. V lost 4 bases and J lost 0; bases outside the gene matches: 9. Looked up from germline, CDR1 is SGHDT and CDR2 is YYEEEE. This CDR3 is built from 17 residues.

This clonotype was seen a handful of times. The chain recombines TRBV7-9 with TRBJ2-7, with D possibly being TRBD2 (7 bases). The CDR3 sequence is 16 residues long. Looked up from germline, CDR1 is SEHNR and CDR2 is FQNEAQ (reference sequence). V lost 7 bases to trimming and J lost 5 bases, with 24 bases between them. The CDR3 region has the DNA TGTGCCAGCAACCAAGGGGGGGACTATAGCCGGAACGAGCAGTACTTC. As protein: CASNQGGDYSRNEQYF.

With regard to this clonotype: A much larger clone differs from this one at a single base, so this may be a read error. The DNA of the CDR3 is TGCAGCGTTCCCGCGAAGGGAGCTAATGAGCAGTTCTTC. Translation gives CSVPAKGANEQFF. The rearrangement uses TRBV29-1 and TRBJ2-1; D might be TRBD2 (5 bases). Germline values: CDR1 SQVTM, CDR2 ANQGSEA. Trimming cost V 5 bases and J 7 bases, with 15 bases left between them. The CDR3 extends over 13 amino acids.

In its sample, this clonotype was seen a few times. This chain links TRBV4-2 with TRBJ1-2; possible D gene TRBD1, 6 bases. The CDR3 runs 14 residues. The V and J ends lost 0 bases and 7 bases respectively, with 12 bases between them. The germline V gene has CDR1 LGHNA and CDR2 YNFKEQ. In DNA form, the CDR3 reads TGTGCCAGCAGCCAAGATTTGGGGGCCTTTGGCTACACCTTC. Translating gives CASSQDLGAFGYTF.

This rearrangement joins TRBV14 to TRBJ2-2; TRBD1 is a possible D gene (6 bases). Trimming took 1 base from V and 4 from J, leaving 7 bases between them. Germline assignment: CDR1 SGHDN and CDR2 FVKESK. This CDR3 has 14 amino acids. CDR3 DNA sequence: TGTGCCAGCAGCCAAGCAGGGGCCACCGGGGAGCTGTTTTTT. This translates into CASSQAGATGELFF.

This chain connects TRBV5-5 to TRBJ2-1, with 9 bases that match TRBD2. V gave up 0 bases and J gave up 0 bases; unmatched junction bases: 4. This CDR3 is 17 amino acids long. Germline loops: CDR1 SGHKS, CDR2 YYEKEE (reference sequence). This CDR3 is CASSLGLAGNSYNEQFF. CDR3 sequence (DNA): TGTGCCAGCAGCTTGGGGCTAGCGGGAAACTCCTACAATGAGCAGTTCTTC.

This clonotype was observed a few times. The rearrangement joins TRBV6-5 to TRBJ1-2; D perhaps matches TRBD1 (5 bases). This CDR3 spans 16 amino acids. The V end lost 0 bases, the J end lost 7 bases, and 18 bases lay between the germline ends. Germline loops: CDR1 MNHEY, CDR2 SVGAGI. CDR3 sequence: CASSYSSRTPRGGYTF. DNA for the CDR3: TGTGCCAGCAGTTACTCGAGCCGGACACCGAGGGGTGGCTACACCTTC.

V is TRBV20-1 and J is TRBJ1-2, with 9 bases identical to TRBD1. Germline assignment: CDR1 DFQATT and CDR2 SNEGSKA (reference sequence). With V trimmed by 4 bases and J by 2 bases, 5 bases remained unmatched. The CDR3 loop spans 14 amino acids. The CDR3 protein is CSATDRGGNYGYTF. The CDR3 coding sequence is TGCAGTGCTACGGACAGGGGAGGAAACTATGGCTACACCTTC.

To note about this clonotype: A much larger clone differs from this one at a single base, so this may be a read error. This chain's CDR3 is CATSQGTEQFF. In nucleotides, the CDR3 is TGTGCCACCAGCCAGGGTACTGAGCAGTTCTTC. The chain links TRBV6-2 or TRBV6-3 to TRBJ2-1; weak D call: TRBD1 (5 bases). The CDR3 covers 11 residues. In germline, CDR1 is MNHEY, CDR2 SVGEGT. The V end lost 10 bases, the J end lost 9 bases, and 13 bases lay between the germline ends.